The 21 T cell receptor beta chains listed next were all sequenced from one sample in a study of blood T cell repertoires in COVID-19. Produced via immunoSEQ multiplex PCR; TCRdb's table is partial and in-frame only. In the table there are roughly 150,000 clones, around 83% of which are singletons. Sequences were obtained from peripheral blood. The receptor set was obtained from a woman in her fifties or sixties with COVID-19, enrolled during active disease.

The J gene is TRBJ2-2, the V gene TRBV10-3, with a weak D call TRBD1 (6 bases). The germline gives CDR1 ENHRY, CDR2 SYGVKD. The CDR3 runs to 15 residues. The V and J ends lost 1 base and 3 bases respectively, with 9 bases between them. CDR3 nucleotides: TGTGCCATCAGTGAGTTTTCAGGGGACACCGGGGAGCTGTTTTTT. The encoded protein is CAISEFSGDTGELFF.

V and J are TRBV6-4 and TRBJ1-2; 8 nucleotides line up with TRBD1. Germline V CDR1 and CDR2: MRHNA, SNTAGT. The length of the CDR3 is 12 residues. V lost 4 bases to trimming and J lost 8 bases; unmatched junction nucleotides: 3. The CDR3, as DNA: TGTGCCAGCAGTGCCGGACAGGGCGGCTACACCTTC. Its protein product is CASSAGQGGYTF.

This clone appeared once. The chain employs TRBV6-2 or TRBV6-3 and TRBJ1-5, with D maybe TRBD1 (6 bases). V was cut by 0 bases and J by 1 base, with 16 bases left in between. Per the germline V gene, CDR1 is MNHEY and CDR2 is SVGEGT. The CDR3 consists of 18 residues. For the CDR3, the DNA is TGTGCCAGCAGTTACTCGACAGGTTTGGGGGTGAGCAATCAGCCCCAGCATTTT. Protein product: CASSYSTGLGVSNQPQHF.

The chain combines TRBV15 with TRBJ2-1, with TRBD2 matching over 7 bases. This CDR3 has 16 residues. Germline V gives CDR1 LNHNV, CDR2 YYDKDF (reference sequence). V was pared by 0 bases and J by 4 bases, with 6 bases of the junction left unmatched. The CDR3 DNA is TGTGCCACCAGCAGAGATTTAACGGGGGGTTACAATGAGCAGTTCTTC. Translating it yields CATSRDLTGGYNEQFF.

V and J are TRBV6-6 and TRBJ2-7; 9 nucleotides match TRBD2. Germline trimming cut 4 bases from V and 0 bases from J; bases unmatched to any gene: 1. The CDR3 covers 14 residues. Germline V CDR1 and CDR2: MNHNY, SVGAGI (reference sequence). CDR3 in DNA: TGTGCCAGCAGTTGGACTAGCGTCTCCTACGAGCAGTACTTC. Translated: CASSWTSVSYEQYF.

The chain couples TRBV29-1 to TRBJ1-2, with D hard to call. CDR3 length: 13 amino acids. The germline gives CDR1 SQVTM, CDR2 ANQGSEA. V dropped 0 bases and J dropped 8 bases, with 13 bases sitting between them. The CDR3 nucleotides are TGCAGCGTTGAAGAAGCGGGGTTTGGAGGCTACACCTTC. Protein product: CSVEEAGFGGYTF.

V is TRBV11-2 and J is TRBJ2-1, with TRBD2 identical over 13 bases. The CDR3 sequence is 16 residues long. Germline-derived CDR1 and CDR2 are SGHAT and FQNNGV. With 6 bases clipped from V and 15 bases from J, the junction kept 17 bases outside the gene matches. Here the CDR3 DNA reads TGTGCCAGCAGTGCCAGGACTAGCGGGGGCCACCTAGGGCTGTTCTTC. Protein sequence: CASSARTSGGHLGLFF.

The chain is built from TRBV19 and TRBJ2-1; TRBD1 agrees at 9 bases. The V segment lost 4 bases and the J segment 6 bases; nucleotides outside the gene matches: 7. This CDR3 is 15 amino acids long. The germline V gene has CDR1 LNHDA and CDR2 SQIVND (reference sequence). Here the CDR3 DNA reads TGTGCCAGTAGTAGCACAGGGGGCGCAGGCAATGAGCAGTTCTTC. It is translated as CASSSTGGAGNEQFF.

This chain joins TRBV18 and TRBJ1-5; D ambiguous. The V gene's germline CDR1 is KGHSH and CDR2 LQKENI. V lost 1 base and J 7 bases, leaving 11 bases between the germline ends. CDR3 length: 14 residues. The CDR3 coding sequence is TGTGCCAGCTCACCACAAAGAAGTAGACAGCCCCAGCATTTT. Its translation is CASSPQRSRQPQHF.

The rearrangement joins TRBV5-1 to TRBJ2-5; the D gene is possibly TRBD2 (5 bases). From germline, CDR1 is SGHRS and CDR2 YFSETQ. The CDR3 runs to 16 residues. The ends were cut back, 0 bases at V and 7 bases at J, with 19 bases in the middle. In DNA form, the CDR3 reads TGCGCCAGCAGCTTGGCCGCTCAAATAACCAGCGGGACCCAGTACTTC. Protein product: CASSLAAQITSGTQYF. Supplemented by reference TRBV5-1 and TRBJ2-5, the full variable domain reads KAGVTQTPRYLIKTRGQQVTLSCSPISGHRSVSWYQQTPGQGLQFLFEYFSETQRNKGNFPGRFSGRQFSNSRSEMNVSTLELGDSALYLCASSLAAQITSGTQYFGPGTRLLVL.

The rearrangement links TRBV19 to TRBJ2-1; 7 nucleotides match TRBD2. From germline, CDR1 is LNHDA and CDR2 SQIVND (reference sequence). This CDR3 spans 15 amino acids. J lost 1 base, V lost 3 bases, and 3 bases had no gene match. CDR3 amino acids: CASSMGGGSYNEQFF. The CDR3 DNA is TGTGCCAGTAGTATGGGGGGGGGATCCTACAATGAGCAGTTCTTC.

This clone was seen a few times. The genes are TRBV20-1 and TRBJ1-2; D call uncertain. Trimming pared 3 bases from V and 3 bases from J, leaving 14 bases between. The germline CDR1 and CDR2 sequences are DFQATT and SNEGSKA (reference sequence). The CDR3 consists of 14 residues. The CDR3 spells CSASRPTDYYGYTF. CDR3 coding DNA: TGCAGTGCTAGTCGGCCAACAGATTACTATGGCTACACCTTC.

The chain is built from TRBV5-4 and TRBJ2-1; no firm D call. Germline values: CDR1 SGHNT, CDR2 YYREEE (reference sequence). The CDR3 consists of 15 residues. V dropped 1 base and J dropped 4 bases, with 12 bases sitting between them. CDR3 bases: TGTGCCAGCAGCTTGTCATCCAACCAGTACAATGAGCAGTTCTTC. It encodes CASSLSSNQYNEQFF.

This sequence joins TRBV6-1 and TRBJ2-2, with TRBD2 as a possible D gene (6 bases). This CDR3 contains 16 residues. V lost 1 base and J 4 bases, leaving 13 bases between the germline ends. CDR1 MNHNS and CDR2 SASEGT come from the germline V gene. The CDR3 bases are TGTGCCAGCAGTGAAGGTTGGGGCGGGGCCACCGGGGAGCTGTTTTTT. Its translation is CASSEGWGGATGELFF.

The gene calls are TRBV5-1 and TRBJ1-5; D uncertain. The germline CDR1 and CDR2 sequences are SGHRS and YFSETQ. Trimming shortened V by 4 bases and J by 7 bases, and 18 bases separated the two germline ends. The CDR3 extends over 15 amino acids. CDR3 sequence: CASSPDARSGQPQHF. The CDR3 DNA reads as TGCGCCAGCAGCCCTGACGCCAGAAGCGGGCAGCCCCAGCATTTT.

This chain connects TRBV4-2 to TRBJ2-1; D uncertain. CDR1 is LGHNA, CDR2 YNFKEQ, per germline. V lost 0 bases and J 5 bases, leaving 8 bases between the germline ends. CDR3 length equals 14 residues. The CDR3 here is CASSQDAGNNEQFF. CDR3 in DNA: TGTGCCAGCAGCCAAGATGCAGGAAACAATGAGCAGTTCTTC.

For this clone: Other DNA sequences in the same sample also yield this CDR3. CDR3 sequence reads: CASSYSRLAGGHEQFF. The CDR3 DNA sequence: TGTGCCAGCAGTTACTCCAGACTAGCGGGGGGCCATGAGCAGTTCTTC. The V call is TRBV6-5, the J call TRBJ2-1; TRBD2 matches 13 bases. Germline CDR1 MNHEY, CDR2 SVGAGI. V dropped 0 bases and J dropped 8; count of bases not matched to a gene: 4. CDR3 length: 16 residues.

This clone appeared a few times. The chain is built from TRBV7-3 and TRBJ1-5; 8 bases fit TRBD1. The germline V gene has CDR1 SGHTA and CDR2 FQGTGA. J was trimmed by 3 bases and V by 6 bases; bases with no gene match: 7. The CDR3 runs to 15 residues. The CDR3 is CASRKDRDNNQPQHF. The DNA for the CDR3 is TGTGCCAGCAGAAAGGACAGGGATAACAATCAGCCCCAGCATTTT.

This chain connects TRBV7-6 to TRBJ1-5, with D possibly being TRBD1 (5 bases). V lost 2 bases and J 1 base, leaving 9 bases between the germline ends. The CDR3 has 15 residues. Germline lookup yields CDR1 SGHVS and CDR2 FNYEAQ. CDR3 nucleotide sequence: TGTGCCAGCAGCTTAACAGGCTCCAGCAATCAGCCCCAGCATTTT. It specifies CASSLTGSSNQPQHF.

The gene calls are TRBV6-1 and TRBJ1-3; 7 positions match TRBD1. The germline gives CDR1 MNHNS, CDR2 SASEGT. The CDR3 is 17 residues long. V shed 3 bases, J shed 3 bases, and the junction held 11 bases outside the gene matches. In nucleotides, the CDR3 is TGTGCCAGCAGTGAGACCGACAGGGCATTTGTTGGAAACACCATATATTTT. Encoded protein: CASSETDRAFVGNTIYF.

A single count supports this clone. For the CDR3, the DNA is TGTGCCAGCGGGAAGAGCGGGACCAACACCGGGGAGCTGTTTTTT. It translates to CASGKSGTNTGELFF. The genes are TRBV6-5 and TRBJ2-2, with 7 bases lining up with TRBD2. The CDR3 loop spans 15 amino acids. The ends lost 8 bases at V and 2 bases at J; junction bases unmatched: 8. The germline CDR1 and CDR2 sequences are MNHEY and SVGAGI.